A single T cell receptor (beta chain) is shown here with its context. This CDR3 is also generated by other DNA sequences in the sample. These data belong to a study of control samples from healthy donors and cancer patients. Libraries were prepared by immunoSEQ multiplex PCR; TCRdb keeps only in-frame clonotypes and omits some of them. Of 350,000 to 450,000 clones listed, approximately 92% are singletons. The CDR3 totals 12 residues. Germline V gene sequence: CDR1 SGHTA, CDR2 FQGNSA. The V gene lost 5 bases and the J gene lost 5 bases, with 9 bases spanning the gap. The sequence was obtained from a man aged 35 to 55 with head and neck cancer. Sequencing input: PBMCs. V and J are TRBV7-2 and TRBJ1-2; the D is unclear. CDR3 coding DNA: TGTGCCAGCAGCCCCACGGGATATGGCTACACCTTC. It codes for CASSPTGYGYTF.